This T cell receptor (beta chain) is drawn from a study of CD8 T cells in ankylosing spondylitis. Study-wide results and caveats: CD8+ by phenotype, disease-linked clones were relatively rare in peripheral blood. Significant enrichment of disease-linked clones was reported in matched ankylosing spondylitis synovial fluid. Some of these motif variants have turned up before, in reports on reactive arthritis synovial fluid and blood. In ankylosing spondylitis blood, a motif of roughly 8 highly homologous TCR beta variants appeared characteristic.

As regards this clonotype: Its target is not known.

The authors made TCR beta libraries by quantitative 5'-RACE with molecular barcodes. MiXCR, applied by TCRdb to the 5' RACE reads, yields one record per CDR3 protein. The sample carries roughly 440,000 distinct CDR3 sequences, 17% recorded once. Germline assignment: CDR1 MNHEY and CDR2 SVGEGT. This CDR3 is built from 15 residues. V lost 5 bases, J lost 0 bases, and 10 bases lay in between. The source material was blood, either unsorted or a sorted T cell fraction (not recorded which). The V call is TRBV6-2 or TRBV6-3, the J call TRBJ1-4; the D gene is possibly TRBD1 (5 bases). The clonotype was recovered from a male donor with ankylosing spondylitis. CDR3 bases: TGTGCCAGCAGTCGGGACGGTGCAACTAATGAAAAACTGTTTTTT. This sequence encodes CASSRDGATNEKLFF.